Listed below are T cell receptor beta chains from one sample, sequenced in a study of human T cells and chemical hapten exposure. MiXCR, run by TCRdb on the RACE reads, gives a single entry per CDR3 protein. The sample shows about 81,000 distinct CDR3 sequences, 10% of them seen only once. The specimen comprised whole blood, sampled in connection with sensitization to the hapten diphenylcyclopropenone (DPC). These receptors all stem from a woman under 40 with alopecia areata. Some clones in this sample may be carry-over from other donors' samples. CDR3s include the opening cysteine and the closing phenylalanine or tryptophan. A D gene is named only where the DNA matches it firmly. Size is omitted from some rows. Given values are once, few, many or a class for expanded clones.

many TRBJ2-5 TRBV27 - CASSKNTGTQETQYF TGTGCCAGCAGTAAAAATACCGGGACCCAAGAGACCCAGTACTTC
many TRBJ1-2 TRBV27 - CASSSRGSGYTF TGTGCCAGCAGTTCCAGGGGTTCTGGCTACACCTTC
many TRBJ1-1 TRBV7-6 - CASSSYREGNTEAFF TGTGCCAGCAGCTCCTACAGGGAGGGGAACACTGAAGCTTTCTTT
many TRBJ2-7 TRBV11-2 - CASSLAPYEQYF TGTGCCAGCAGCTTAGCCCCCTACGAGCAGTACTTC
many TRBJ2-1 TRBV6-4 - CASSDFPERGNEQSF TGTGCCAGCAGTGACTTCCCCGAGCGCGGCAATGAGCAGTCCTTC
many TRBJ1-1 TRBV3-1 - CASTSTQWRGNTEAFF TGTGCCAGCACCTCAACCCAATGGAGGGGAAACACTGAAGCTTTCTTT
- TRBJ1-1 TRBV15 TRBD1 CATKYRGRTEAFF TGTGCCACCAAGTACAGGGGGCGGACTGAAGCTTTCTTT
few TRBJ1-5 TRBV20-1 TRBD1 CSARDATGGFQPQHF TGCAGTGCTAGAGACGCGACAGGGGGCTTTCAGCCCCAGCATTTT
- TRBJ1-2 TRBV29-1 - CSVAGPAYGYTF TGCAGCGTTGCAGGGCCAGCCTATGGCTACACCTTC
many TRBJ2-1 TRBV6-2/TRBV6-3 TRBD1 CASIPGQGAWNEQFF TGTGCCAGCATCCCCGGACAGGGGGCATGGAATGAGCAGTTCTTC
many TRBJ2-7 TRBV9 TRBD1 CASSVGPDRSYEQYF TGTGCCAGCAGCGTAGGGCCGGACAGGAGTTACGAGCAGTACTTC
many TRBJ1-6 TRBV6-5 - CASSYPRGSGWSPLHF TGTGCCAGCAGTTACCCCCGGGGTTCAGGTTGGTCACCCCTCCACTTT
- TRBJ1-1 TRBV5-1 - CASSLGRASVNTEAFF TGCGCCAGCAGCTTGGGTCGGGCATCGGTGAACACTGAAGCTTTCTTT
many TRBJ2-7 TRBV7-2 TRBD1 CASSLDRGREQYF TGTGCCAGCAGCTTAGACAGGGGGCGAGAGCAGTACTTC
many TRBJ2-2 TRBV7-8 TRBD2 CASRVSGGPAGELFF TGTGCCAGCAGGGTGTCGGGAGGGCCAGCCGGGGAGCTGTTTTTT
few TRBJ1-1 TRBV7-7 - CASSRVSGTEAFF TGTGCCAGCAGCCGGGTGTCGGGCACTGAAGCTTTCTTT